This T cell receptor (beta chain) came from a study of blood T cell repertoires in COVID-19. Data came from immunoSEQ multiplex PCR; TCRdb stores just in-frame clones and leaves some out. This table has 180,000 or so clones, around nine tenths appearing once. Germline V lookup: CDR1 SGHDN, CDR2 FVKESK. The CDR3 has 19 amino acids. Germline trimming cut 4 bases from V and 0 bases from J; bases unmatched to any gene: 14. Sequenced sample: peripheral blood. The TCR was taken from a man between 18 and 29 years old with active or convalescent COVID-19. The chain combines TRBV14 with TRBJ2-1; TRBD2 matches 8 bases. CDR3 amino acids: CASSPNRMTSAYSYNEQFF. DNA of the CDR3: TGTGCCAGCAGCCCGAACCGAATGACTAGCGCGTACTCCTACAATGAGCAGTTCTTC.